One sample yielded the 29 T cell receptor beta chains listed below, sequenced in a study of blood T cell repertoires in COVID-19. Libraries were prepared by immunoSEQ multiplex PCR; TCRdb keeps only in-frame clonotypes and omits some of them. The sample consists of hundreds of thousands of clones, roughly 86% of them appearing once. The source material was PBMCs or T cells enriched from blood (not recorded which). The receptors were gathered from a woman aged 45-65 years who had recovered from COVID-19.

The chain combines TRBV5-1 with TRBJ1-2, with D perhaps matching TRBD1 (6 bases). This CDR3 is built from 14 residues. Trimming stripped 0 bases from V and 8 bases from J, with 14 bases between. The germline gives CDR1 SGHRS, CDR2 YFSETQ. CDR3 residues: CASSLANRVVGYTF. As DNA, the CDR3 is TGCGCCAGCAGCTTGGCGAACAGGGTGGTCGGCTACACCTTC.

This clone showed up just once. The CDR3 spells CASSSFPGLADTQYF. Written as DNA, the CDR3 is TGTGCCAGCAGCTCCTTTCCGGGACTAGCGGATACGCAGTATTTT. The chain combines TRBV2 with TRBJ2-3; 10 bases agree with TRBD2. V lost 6 bases and J lost 6; bases outside the gene matches: 9. This CDR3 is built from 15 residues. Germline loops: CDR1 SNHLY, CDR2 FYNNEI.

This sequence joins TRBV9 and TRBJ2-1; TRBD2 matches at 8 bases. The germline V gene encodes CDR1 SGDLS and CDR2 YYNGEE. This CDR3 is 16 amino acids long. The V segment lost 6 bases and the J segment 3 bases; nucleotides outside the gene matches: 11. CDR3 in amino acids: CASTRVSTSGYNEQFF. CDR3 nucleotides: TGTGCCAGCACTCGCGTTAGCACTAGCGGCTACAATGAGCAGTTCTTC. Together with reference TRBV9 and TRBJ2-1, the CDR3 gives the full variable domain: DSGVTQTPKHLITATGQRVTLRCSPRSGDLSVYWYQQSLDQGLQFLIQYYNGEERAKGNILERFSAQQFPDLHSELNLSSLELGDSALYFCASTRVSTSGYNEQFFGPGTRLTVL.

The V and J genes are TRBV7-2 and TRBJ2-7; TRBD1 might be the D (6 bases). The CDR3 covers 15 residues. Between the trimmed V and J ends, which lost 0 bases and 1 base, there was a span of 10 bases. Germline loops: CDR1 SGHTA, CDR2 FQGNSA. DNA of the CDR3: TGTGCCAGCAGCTTAGCCGGACAGACGTCCTACGAGCAGTACTTC. Protein sequence: CASSLAGQTSYEQYF.

The V call is TRBV7-8, the J call TRBJ2-7, with D possibly matching TRBD2 (5 bases). CDR1 and CDR2 (germline): SGHVS, FQNEAQ. Trimming cost V 1 base and J 2 bases, with 12 bases left between them. This CDR3 has 15 amino acids. In DNA form, the CDR3 reads TGTGCCAGCAGCTTAGTATCCGGGAACCCCTACGAGCAGTACTTC. This codes for CASSLVSGNPYEQYF.

The chain carries TRBV4-1 and TRBJ1-3, with no clear D. The CDR3 runs 13 residues. From germline, CDR1 is MGHRA and CDR2 YSYEKL. V was shortened by 5 bases and J by 4 bases, with 9 bases between the two germline ends. DNA for the CDR3: TGCGCCAGCAGCACGGGGTCCGGAAACACCATATATTTT. Its translation: CASSTGSGNTIYF.

V gene TRBV7-2 combines with J gene TRBJ1-2; TRBD1 matches 7 bases. V shed 4 bases, J shed 2 bases, and the junction held 4 bases outside the gene matches. Germline V gene lookup returns CDR1 SGHTA and CDR2 FQGNSA. This CDR3 comprises 14 residues. In nucleotides, the CDR3 is TGTGCCAGCAGCTGGGGACAGCAAAACTATGGCTACACCTTC. Amino acids: CASSWGQQNYGYTF.

The chain employs TRBV5-1 and TRBJ1-1; D not resolved. V was cut by 0 bases and J by 4 bases, with 13 bases left in between. The CDR3 covers 15 residues. Germline V gives CDR1 SGHRS, CDR2 YFSETQ. In nucleotides, the CDR3 is TGCGCCAGCAGCTTGGACTTAGTCGTAGTCACTGAAGCTTTCTTT. It is translated as CASSLDLVVVTEAFF.

The genes are TRBV3-1 (or the pseudogene TRBV3-2) and TRBJ2-4; D may be TRBD2 (6 bases). V lost 4 bases to trimming and J lost 9 bases, with 22 bases between them. Germline values: CDR1 LGHDT, CDR2 YNNKEL (reference sequence). There are 16 residues in the CDR3. CDR3 protein: CASSRYEGLSNTIQYF. For the CDR3, the DNA is TGTGCCAGCAGCCGCTATGAGGGACTTTCAAATACCATTCAGTACTTC.

This sequence joins TRBV28 and TRBJ2-1, with TRBD2 identical over 7 bases. CDR1 and CDR2 (germline): MDHEN, SYDVKM. The CDR3 has 16 amino acids. With V trimmed by 8 bases and J by 8 bases, 18 bases remained unmatched. CDR3 bases: TGTGCCAGCCCCTCCACTGGGGCTAGCGGTCAGGATGAGCAGTTCTTC. Translating it yields CASPSTGASGQDEQFF.

The J gene is TRBJ2-2, the V gene TRBV9; D ambiguous. The CDR3 length is 13 residues. Trimming pared 4 bases from V and 4 bases from J, leaving 8 bases between. Germline assignment: CDR1 SGDLS and CDR2 YYNGEE. CDR3 loop: CASSTYTTGELFF. Written as DNA, the CDR3 is TGTGCCAGCAGCACTTATACCACCGGGGAGCTGTTTTTT.

The CDR3 region is CASSAPPQGIYGYTF. In nucleotides, the CDR3 is TGTGCCAGCAGCGCCCCCCCCCAGGGTATCTATGGCTACACCTTC. This sequence joins TRBV9 and TRBJ1-2, with D perhaps matching TRBD1 (5 bases). CDR3 length: 15 amino acids. Germline values: CDR1 SGDLS, CDR2 YYNGEE. V was cut by 3 bases and J by 4 bases, with 16 bases left in between.

The chain uses TRBV6-5 and TRBJ1-2; D gene unclear. The length of the CDR3 is 13 residues. The ends were cut back, 5 bases at V and 4 bases at J, with 11 bases in the middle. Germline assignment: CDR1 MNHEY and CDR2 SVGAGI. Here the CDR3 DNA reads TGTGCCAGCAGTCACCGGGTCTTCTATGGCTACACCTTC. Protein product: CASSHRVFYGYTF.

The J gene is TRBJ1-1, the V gene TRBV5-1; no firm D call. Trimming pared 0 bases from V and 1 base from J, leaving 7 bases between. Germline CDR1 reads SGHRS; CDR2 reads YFSETQ. This CDR3 comprises 14 residues. The CDR3 loop reads CASSLGARNTEAFF. The CDR3 DNA reads as TGCGCCAGCAGCTTGGGGGCTCGGAACACTGAAGCTTTCTTT.

The V and J genes are TRBV4-1 and TRBJ1-3, with D unclear. CDR3 length equals 17 residues. Germline V CDR1 and CDR2: MGHRA, YSYEKL. V lost 0 bases to trimming and J lost 0 bases, with 12 bases between them. DNA for the CDR3: TGCGCCAGCAGCCAAGATGGGCAGTCAAGCTCTGGAAACACCATATATTTT. Translated, it gives CASSQDGQSSSGNTIYF.

The V gene is TRBV5-4, the J gene TRBJ1-6; 7 bases are shared with TRBD1. Germline loops: CDR1 SGHNT, CDR2 YYREEE (reference sequence). V gave up 4 bases and J gave up 7 bases; unmatched junction bases: 8. The CDR3 has 15 amino acids. The CDR3 loop reads CASSSQTGKNSPLHF. CDR3 DNA: TGTGCCAGCAGCAGCCAGACAGGGAAGAATTCACCCCTCCACTTT.

The rearrangement uses TRBV27 and TRBJ2-1; a possible D gene is TRBD1 (7 bases). Germline loops: CDR1 MNHEY, CDR2 SMNVEV (reference sequence). Trimming stripped 6 bases from V and 8 bases from J, with 8 bases between. The CDR3 is 11 amino acids. CDR3 loop: CASSRGDEQFF. CDR3 coding DNA: TGTGCCAGCAGCAGGGGGGATGAGCAGTTCTTC.

V is TRBV27 and J is TRBJ1-5; D remains ambiguous. The CDR3 is made up of 17 amino acids. V was pared by 7 bases and J by 5 bases, with 24 bases between. The germline V gene encodes CDR1 MNHEY and CDR2 SMNVEV (reference sequence). CDR3 nucleotides: TGTGCCAGCACCCCACGTTGGGAGTCGCGCAAAGATCAGCCCCAGCATTTT. Amino acid sequence: CASTPRWESRKDQPQHF.

This clone was counted a few times. V usage is TRBV3-1 (or the pseudogene TRBV3-2) and J usage is TRBJ1-3, with 11 nucleotides matching TRBD1. CDR3 size: 21 residues. V gave up 5 bases and J gave up 0 bases; unmatched junction bases: 18. Germline loops: CDR1 LGHDT, CDR2 YNNKEL (reference sequence). The CDR3 here is CASSKKYPGQGDFRSGNTIYF. CDR3 in DNA: TGTGCCAGCAGCAAAAAATACCCGGGACAGGGGGATTTTCGCTCTGGAAACACCATATATTTT.

The chain couples TRBV5-1 to TRBJ2-2; 7 bases agree with TRBD2. The ends lost 4 bases at V and 6 bases at J; junction bases unmatched: 9. The germline V gene encodes CDR1 SGHRS and CDR2 YFSETQ. The CDR3 loop spans 15 amino acids. The CDR3 region has the DNA TGCGCCAGCAGCAAGGCGGGAGCTTTCGCCGGGGAGCTGTTTTTT. Its protein is CASSKAGAFAGELFF.

The chain employs TRBV28 and TRBJ2-1, with D maybe TRBD2 (6 bases). CDR1 is MDHEN and CDR2 is SYDVKM in the germline V gene. The CDR3 sequence is 16 residues long. With 5 bases removed from V and 0 bases from J, the gap between germline ends came to 14 bases. CDR3 nucleotide sequence: TGTGCCAGCAGTGCCACTAGCTCCAGCTCCTACAATGAGCAGTTCTTC. This sequence encodes CASSATSSSSYNEQFF.

The chain couples TRBV6-1 to TRBJ1-4, with 10 bases lining up with TRBD1. Germline V CDR1 and CDR2: MNHNS, SASEGT. Trimming cost V 0 bases and J 8 bases; bases outside gene matches: 6. The CDR3 runs to 16 residues. The CDR3 reads CASSEATGTGEEKLFF. The CDR3 DNA reads TGTGCCAGCAGTGAAGCCACCGGGACAGGGGAGGAAAAACTGTTTTTT.

The J gene is TRBJ2-3, the V gene TRBV5-5; no definite D call. V dropped 2 bases and J dropped 2 bases, with 6 bases sitting between them. This CDR3 region has 13 residues. CDR1 and CDR2 from the germline V gene are SGHKS and YYEKEE (reference sequence). The CDR3 sequence: CASSFLDTDTQYF. In DNA, the CDR3 is TGTGCCAGCAGCTTCCTAGACACAGATACGCAGTATTTT. The full variable domain, completed using reference TRBV5-5 and TRBJ2-3, is DAGVTQSPTHLIKTRGQQVTLRCSPISGHKSVSWYQQVLGQGPQFIFQYYEKEERGRGNFPDRFSARQFPNYSSELNVNALLLGDSALYLCASSFLDTDTQYFGPGTRLTVL.

This chain's CDR3 is CAISEGLAGGPSYEQYF. DNA for the CDR3: TGTGCCATCAGTGAAGGTCTAGCGGGAGGGCCTTCCTACGAGCAGTACTTC. This chain joins TRBV10-3 and TRBJ2-7; TRBD2 aligns across 12 bases. Germline trimming cut 3 bases from V and 1 base from J; bases unmatched to any gene: 7. The CDR3 covers 17 residues. Germline V gives CDR1 ENHRY, CDR2 SYGVKD.

This clone was observed once. J is TRBJ2-7 and V is TRBV5-1; D may be TRBD2 (6 bases). V gave up 4 bases and J gave up 5 bases, with 13 bases separating them. Germline V gene sequence: CDR1 SGHRS, CDR2 YFSETQ. This CDR3 contains 13 residues. The CDR3 spells CASSLGGPNEQYF. In DNA, the CDR3 is TGCGCCAGCAGCCTCGGGGGTCCGAACGAGCAGTACTTC.

This clone appeared a single time. The CDR3 is CASSQVPGTSGSIYNEQFF. The CDR3, as DNA: TGCGCCAGCAGCCAAGTACCCGGGACTAGCGGGAGTATCTACAATGAGCAGTTCTTC. This sequence joins TRBV4-1 and TRBJ2-1; 14 positions agree with TRBD2. The CDR3 is 19 residues long. V lost 1 base, J lost 3 bases, and 8 bases stayed unmatched. Per germline, CDR1 MGHRA and CDR2 YSYEKL.

The genes are TRBV6-1 and TRBJ1-2; D is unclear. Germline V gives CDR1 MNHNS, CDR2 SASEGT. The CDR3 sequence is 15 residues long. The V gene lost 1 base and the J gene lost 0 bases, with 9 bases spanning the gap. In DNA, the CDR3 is TGTGCCAGCAGTGAAGGGCAGGCTACTAACTATGGCTACACCTTC. Protein sequence: CASSEGQATNYGYTF.

This chain joins TRBV28 and TRBJ2-1; 9 positions agree with TRBD1. With V trimmed by 5 bases and J by 5 bases, 10 bases remained unmatched. The germline gives CDR1 MDHEN, CDR2 SYDVKM. This CDR3 is 16 amino acids long. CDR3 amino acids: CASSPTGGHPHNEQFF. The CDR3 DNA follows: TGTGCCAGCAGTCCCACAGGGGGCCACCCCCACAATGAGCAGTTCTTC.

CDR3 nucleotides: TGTGCCAGCAGTGACTGTACTACGTCCGGTGTGCAGTACTTC. The encoded protein is CASSDCTTSGVQYF. V is TRBV6-4 and J is TRBJ2-7; D is uncertain. V was shortened by 1 base and J by 9 bases, with 16 bases between the two germline ends. Per germline, CDR1 MRHNA and CDR2 SNTAGT. The CDR3 is made up of 14 amino acids.